The 9 T cell receptor beta chains presented below share a single source sample, sequenced in a study of blood T cells in healthy people across ages. A J-beta primer mix and a sample-barcoded 5' primer were used in a second PCR of about 6 to 12 cycles. Via MiXCR, TCRdb re-called the 5' RACE reads, giving one row per CDR3 protein. The repertoire has 700,000 or so distinct CDR3 sequences, around two fifths of them found once; the top ten carry 30%. Sequencing was carried out using blood. These receptors were collected from a man of 80 years or more in good health.

The chain links TRBV12-3 or TRBV12-4 to TRBJ1-5; no definite D call. The CDR3 runs 13 residues. Trimming removed 6 bases at V and 5 bases at J, with 11 bases between. CDR3 region: CASRGNSHQPQHF. The CDR3 nucleotides read TGTGCCAGCAGAGGAAACAGTCATCAGCCCCAGCATTTT.

This chain uses TRBV20-1 with TRBJ2-7; D may be TRBD1 (7 bases). This CDR3 is 14 amino acids long. The V gene's germline CDR1 is DFQATT and CDR2 SNEGSKA (reference sequence). The V gene lost 3 bases and the J gene lost 4 bases, with 16 bases spanning the gap. Here the CDR3 DNA reads TGCAGTGCTAGGCGGGACAGAAGGTATTACGAGCAGTACTTC. Translation gives CSARRDRRYYEQYF.

The chain employs TRBV2 and TRBJ2-5; 8 positions match TRBD1. Judging by the DNA end, TRBJ2-7 fits better; the J call may be wrong. The germline V gene has CDR1 SNHLY and CDR2 FYNNEI. The CDR3 has 16 residues. CDR3 nucleotide sequence: TGTGCCAGCAGTGCCACGACAAGGACAGGGAGGCGCGAGCAGTACTTC. Its translation is CASSATTRTGRREQYF.

This chain joins TRBV7-8 and TRBJ2-1; TRBD2 might be the D (5 bases). The germline V and J ends were trimmed by 3 bases and 2 bases, with 14 bases remaining between them. This CDR3 is 16 amino acids long. CDR1 SGHVS and CDR2 FQNEAQ come from the germline V gene. The DNA of the CDR3 is TGTGCCAGCAGCTTGGCACTAGTAGCAGCCTACAATGAGCAGTTCTTC. It specifies CASSLALVAAYNEQFF. The variable domain in full, with the rest retrieved from reference TRBV7-8 and TRBJ2-1, is GAGVSQSPRYKVAKRGQDVALRCDPISGHVSLFWYQQALGQGPEFLTYFQNEAQLDKSGLPSDRFFAERPEGSVSTLKIQRTQQEDSAVYLCASSLALVAAYNEQFFGPGTRLTVL.

To note about this clonotype: A read error may be the cause here, since a much bigger clone is one base away. The J gene is TRBJ2-5, the V gene TRBV5-1, with 9 nucleotides matching TRBD1. CDR1 and CDR2 from the germline V gene are SGHRS and YFSETQ. With V trimmed by 4 bases and J by 11 bases, 12 bases remained unmatched. CDR3 length: 14 residues. The CDR3 reads CASSVRDRAHEQYF. As DNA, the CDR3 is TGCGCCAGCAGCGTCCGGGACAGGGCCCATGAGCAGTACTTC.

The CDR3 DNA reads as TGTGCCAGCAGCCAAGAGGGACTAGCGGGAGGGGAGACCCAGTACTTC. As protein: CASSQEGLAGGETQYF. The chain has TRBV3-1 and TRBJ2-5, with TRBD2 matching 16 bases. With V trimmed by 0 bases and J by 5 bases, 0 bases remained unmatched. Germline V gives CDR1 LGHDT, CDR2 YNNKEL (reference sequence). The CDR3 loop spans 16 amino acids.

This chain joins TRBV11-2 and TRBJ2-3, with a tentative D call TRBD2 (6 bases). Germline V gene lookup returns CDR1 SGHAT and CDR2 FQNNGV. CDR3 size: 19 residues. V shed 7 bases and J shed 1 base, with 27 bases lying between them. The CDR3 nucleotides read TGTGCCAGCAACCCCCGTGTCTATCGGACTATTGAACGCACAGATACGCAGTATTTT. Translating gives CASNPRVYRTIERTDTQYF.

The chain uses TRBV2 and TRBJ2-1; perhaps TRBD2 as D (5 bases). The CDR3 totals 17 residues. V was cut by 0 bases and J by 0 bases, with 12 bases left in between. Germline-derived CDR1 and CDR2 are SNHLY and FYNNEI. The chain's CDR3 is CASSEAGTGSSYNEQFF. In nucleotides, the CDR3 is TGTGCCAGCAGTGAAGCTGGTACGGGGAGCTCCTACAATGAGCAGTTCTTC.

V gene TRBV20-1 combines with J gene TRBJ1-2, with 11 bases aligning to TRBD1. The CDR3 spans 13 residues. V was pared by 6 bases and J by 7 bases, with 7 bases of the junction left unmatched. Germline V gives CDR1 DFQATT, CDR2 SNEGSKA (reference sequence). The CDR3 region is CSAGQGAGSGYTF. In DNA form, the CDR3 reads TGCAGTGCAGGACAGGGGGCGGGAAGTGGCTACACCTTC.